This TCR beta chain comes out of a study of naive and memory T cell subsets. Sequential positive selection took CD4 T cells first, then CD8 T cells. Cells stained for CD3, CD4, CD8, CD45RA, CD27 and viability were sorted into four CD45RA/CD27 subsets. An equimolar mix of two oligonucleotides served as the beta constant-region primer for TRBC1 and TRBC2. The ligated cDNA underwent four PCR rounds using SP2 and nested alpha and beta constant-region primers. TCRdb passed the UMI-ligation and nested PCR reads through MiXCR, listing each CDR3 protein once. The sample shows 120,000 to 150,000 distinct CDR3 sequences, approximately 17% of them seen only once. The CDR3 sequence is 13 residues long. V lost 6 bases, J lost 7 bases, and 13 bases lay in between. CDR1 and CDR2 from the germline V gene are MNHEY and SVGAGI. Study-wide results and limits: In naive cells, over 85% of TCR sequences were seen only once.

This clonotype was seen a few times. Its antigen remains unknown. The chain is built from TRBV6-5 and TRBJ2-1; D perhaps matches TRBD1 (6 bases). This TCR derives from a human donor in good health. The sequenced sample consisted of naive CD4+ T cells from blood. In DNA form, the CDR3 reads TGTGCCAGCAGCCGAGGGGGTCTGAATGAGCAGTTCTTC. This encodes CASSRGGLNEQFF.